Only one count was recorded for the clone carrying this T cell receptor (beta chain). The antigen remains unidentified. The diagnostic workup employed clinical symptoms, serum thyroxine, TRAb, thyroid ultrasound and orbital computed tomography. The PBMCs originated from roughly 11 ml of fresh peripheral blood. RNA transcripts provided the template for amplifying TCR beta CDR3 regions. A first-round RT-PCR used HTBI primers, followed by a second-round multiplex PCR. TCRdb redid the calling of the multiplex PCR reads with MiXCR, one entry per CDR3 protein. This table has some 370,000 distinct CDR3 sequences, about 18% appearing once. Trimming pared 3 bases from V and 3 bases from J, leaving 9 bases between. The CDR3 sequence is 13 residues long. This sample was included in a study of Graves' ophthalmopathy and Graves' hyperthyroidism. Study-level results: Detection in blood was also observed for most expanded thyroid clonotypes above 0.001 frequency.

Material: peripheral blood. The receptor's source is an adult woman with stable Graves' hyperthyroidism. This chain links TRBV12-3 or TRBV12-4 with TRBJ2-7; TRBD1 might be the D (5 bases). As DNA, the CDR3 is TGTGCCAGCAGTTTTGCAGGGTACTACGAGCAGTACTTC. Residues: CASSFAGYYEQYF.